The clone carrying this TCR beta chain was counted a few times. Its cognate antigen is unknown. The CDR3 spans 15 residues. The V gene's germline CDR1 is SNHLY and CDR2 FYNNEI. Deletions cut 6 bases from V and 0 bases from J, with 13 bases between. No patient received treatment before thyroid surgery. This specimen comes from a study of metastatic and nonmetastatic thyroid tumors. Whole-study context: Malignant and benign thyroid patients had repertoires compared in peripheral blood and tumor or nodule tissue.

In the original workflow: To classify distant metastasis in papillary thyroid cancer, a model was built from CDR3 differences across clinicopathological groups. MiXCR was used by TCRdb to re-call the PCR reads. The V and J calls, along with clone size, are taken from TCRdb and not from the paper's own processing. The data hold some 20,000 clones, with 20% to 25% observed a single time. General observations from the study: The reported finding was significantly higher TCR beta diversity in malignant thyroid tumors relative to benign nodules, in blood and tumor.

This clonotype was sampled from a female donor with papillary thyroid cancer or a benign thyroid nodule (not recorded which). Some clones in this sample may be carry-over from other donors' samples. This sequence joins TRBV2 and TRBJ2-3, with D tentatively TRBD1 (6 bases). Sample: adjacent normal tissue. Here the CDR3 reads CASRDQGRSTDTQYF. Here the CDR3 DNA reads TGTGCCAGCAGGGATCAGGGGCGTAGCACAGATACGCAGTATTTT.